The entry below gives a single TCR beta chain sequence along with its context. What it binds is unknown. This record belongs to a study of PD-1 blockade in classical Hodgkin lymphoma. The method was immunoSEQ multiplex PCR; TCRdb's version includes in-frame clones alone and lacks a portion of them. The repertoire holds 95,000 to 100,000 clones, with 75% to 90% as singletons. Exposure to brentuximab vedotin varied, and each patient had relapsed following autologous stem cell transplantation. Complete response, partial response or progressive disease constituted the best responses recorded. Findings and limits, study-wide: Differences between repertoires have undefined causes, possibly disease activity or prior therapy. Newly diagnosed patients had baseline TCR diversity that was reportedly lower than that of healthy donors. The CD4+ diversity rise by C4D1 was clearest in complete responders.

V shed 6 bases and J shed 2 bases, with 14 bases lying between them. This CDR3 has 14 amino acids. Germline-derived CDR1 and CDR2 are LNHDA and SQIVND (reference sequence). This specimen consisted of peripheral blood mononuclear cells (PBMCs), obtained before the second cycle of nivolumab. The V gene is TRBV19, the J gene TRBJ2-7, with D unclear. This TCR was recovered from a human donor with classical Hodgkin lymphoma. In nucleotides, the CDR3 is TGTGCCAGTAGCCCATCCCAGGTCCCCTACGAGCAGTACTTC. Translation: CASSPSQVPYEQYF.